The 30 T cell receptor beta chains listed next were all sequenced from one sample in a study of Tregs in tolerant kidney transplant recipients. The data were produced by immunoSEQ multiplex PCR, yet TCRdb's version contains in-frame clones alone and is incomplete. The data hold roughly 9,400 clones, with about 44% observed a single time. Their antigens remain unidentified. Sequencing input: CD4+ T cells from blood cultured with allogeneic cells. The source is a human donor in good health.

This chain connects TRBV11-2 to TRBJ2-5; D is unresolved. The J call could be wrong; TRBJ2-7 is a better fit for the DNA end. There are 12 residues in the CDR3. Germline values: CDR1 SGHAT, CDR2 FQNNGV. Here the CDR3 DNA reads TGTGCCAGCAGCTCCCAATCCTACGAGCAGTACTTC. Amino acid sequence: CASSSQSYEQYF.

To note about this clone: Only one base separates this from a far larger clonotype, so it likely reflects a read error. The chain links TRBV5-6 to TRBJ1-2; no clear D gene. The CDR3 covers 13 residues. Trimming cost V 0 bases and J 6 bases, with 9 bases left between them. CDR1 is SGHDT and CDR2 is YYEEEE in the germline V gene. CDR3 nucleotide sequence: TGTGCCAGCAGCTTGGGCGGCTCCGATGGCTACACCTTC. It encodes CASSLGGSDGYTF.

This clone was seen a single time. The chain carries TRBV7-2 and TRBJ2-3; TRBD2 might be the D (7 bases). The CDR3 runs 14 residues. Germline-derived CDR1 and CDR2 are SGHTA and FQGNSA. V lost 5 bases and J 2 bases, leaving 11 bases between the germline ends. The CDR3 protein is CASSRGGNTDTQYF. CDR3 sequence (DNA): TGTGCCAGCAGCAGGGGGGGAAACACAGATACGCAGTATTTT.

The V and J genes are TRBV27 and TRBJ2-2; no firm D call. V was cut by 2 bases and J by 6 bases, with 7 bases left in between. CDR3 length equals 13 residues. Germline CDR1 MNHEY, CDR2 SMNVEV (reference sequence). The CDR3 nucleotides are TGTGCCAGCAGTTTAAAGGCGGCCGGGGAGCTGTTTTTT. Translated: CASSLKAAGELFF.

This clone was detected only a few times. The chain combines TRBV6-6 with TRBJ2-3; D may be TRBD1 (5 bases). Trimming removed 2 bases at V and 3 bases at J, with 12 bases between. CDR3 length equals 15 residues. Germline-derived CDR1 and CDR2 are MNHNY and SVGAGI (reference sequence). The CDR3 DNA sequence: TGTGCCAGCAGTTACGGGGCAGGCGGAACAGATACGCAGTATTTT. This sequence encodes CASSYGAGGTDTQYF.

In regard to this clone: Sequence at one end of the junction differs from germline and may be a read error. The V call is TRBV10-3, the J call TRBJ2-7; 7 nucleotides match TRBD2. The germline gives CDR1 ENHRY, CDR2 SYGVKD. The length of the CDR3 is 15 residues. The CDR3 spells CASSYRLGAGREQYF. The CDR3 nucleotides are TGTGCCAGCAGTTACCGTTTGGGAGCGGGACGCGAGCAGTACTTC.

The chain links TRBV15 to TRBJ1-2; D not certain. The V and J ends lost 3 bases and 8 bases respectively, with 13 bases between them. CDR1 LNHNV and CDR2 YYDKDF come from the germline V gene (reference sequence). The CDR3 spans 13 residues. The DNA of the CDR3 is TGTGCCACCAGCAGCCGATTCGGCGGAGGCTACACCTTC. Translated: CATSSRFGGGYTF.

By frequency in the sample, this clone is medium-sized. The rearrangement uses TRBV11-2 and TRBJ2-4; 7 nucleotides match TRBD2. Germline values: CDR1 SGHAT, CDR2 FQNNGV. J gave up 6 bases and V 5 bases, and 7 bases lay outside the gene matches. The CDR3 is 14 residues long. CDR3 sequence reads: CASSPLPGGNIQYF. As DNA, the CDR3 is TGTGCCAGCAGCCCCCTCCCGGGAGGAAACATTCAGTACTTC.

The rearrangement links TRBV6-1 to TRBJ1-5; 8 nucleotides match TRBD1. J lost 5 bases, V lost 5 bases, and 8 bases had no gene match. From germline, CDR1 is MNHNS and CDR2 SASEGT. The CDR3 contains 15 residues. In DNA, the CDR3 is TGTGCCAGCAGTCGCGGACAGGGCTGGGATCAGCCCCAGCATTTT. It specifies CASSRGQGWDQPQHF.

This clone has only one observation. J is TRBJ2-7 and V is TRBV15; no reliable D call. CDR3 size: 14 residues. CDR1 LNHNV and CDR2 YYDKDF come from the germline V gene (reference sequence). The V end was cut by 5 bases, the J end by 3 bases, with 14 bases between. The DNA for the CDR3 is TGTGCCACCAGCCCTGGATTGGGATTCTACGAGCAGTACTTC. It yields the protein CATSPGLGFYEQYF.

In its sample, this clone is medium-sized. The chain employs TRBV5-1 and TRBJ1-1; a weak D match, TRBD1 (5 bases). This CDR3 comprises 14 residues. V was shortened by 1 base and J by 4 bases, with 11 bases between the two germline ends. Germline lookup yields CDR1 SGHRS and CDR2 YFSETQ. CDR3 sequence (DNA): TGCGCCAGCAGCTTGACGGCAGGGACCACTGAAGCTTTCTTT. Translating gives CASSLTAGTTEAFF.

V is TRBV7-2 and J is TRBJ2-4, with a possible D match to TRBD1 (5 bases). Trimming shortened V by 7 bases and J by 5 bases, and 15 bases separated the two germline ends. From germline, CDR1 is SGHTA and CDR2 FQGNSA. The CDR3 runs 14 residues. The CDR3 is CASTPGHRQNIQYF. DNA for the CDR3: TGTGCCAGCACCCCCGGACATAGGCAAAACATTCAGTACTTC.

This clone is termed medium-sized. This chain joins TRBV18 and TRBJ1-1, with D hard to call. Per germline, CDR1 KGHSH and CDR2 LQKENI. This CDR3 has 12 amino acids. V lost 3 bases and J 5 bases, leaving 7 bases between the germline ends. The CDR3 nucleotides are TGTGCCAGCTCACCGTCGGTAACTGAAGCTTTCTTT. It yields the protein CASSPSVTEAFF.

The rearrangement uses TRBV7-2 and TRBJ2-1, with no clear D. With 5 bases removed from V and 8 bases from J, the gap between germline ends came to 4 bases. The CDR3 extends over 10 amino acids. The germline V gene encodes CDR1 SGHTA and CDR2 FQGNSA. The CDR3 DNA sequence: TGTGCCAGCAGCCACGATGAGCAGTTCTTC. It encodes CASSHDEQFF.

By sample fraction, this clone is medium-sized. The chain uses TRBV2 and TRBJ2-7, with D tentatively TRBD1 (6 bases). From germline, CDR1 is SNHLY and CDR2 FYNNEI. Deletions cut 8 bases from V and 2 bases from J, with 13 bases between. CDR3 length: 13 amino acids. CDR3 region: CASGWGLTYEQYF. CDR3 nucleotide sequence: TGTGCCAGCGGGTGGGGGCTCACCTACGAGCAGTACTTC.

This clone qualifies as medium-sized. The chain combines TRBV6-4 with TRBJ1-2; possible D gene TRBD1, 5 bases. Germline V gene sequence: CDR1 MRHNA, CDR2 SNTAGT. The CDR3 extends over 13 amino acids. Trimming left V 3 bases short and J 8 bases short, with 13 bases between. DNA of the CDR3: TGTGCCAGCAGTGAGGAGGGAAGGGGAGGCTACACCTTC. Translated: CASSEEGRGGYTF.

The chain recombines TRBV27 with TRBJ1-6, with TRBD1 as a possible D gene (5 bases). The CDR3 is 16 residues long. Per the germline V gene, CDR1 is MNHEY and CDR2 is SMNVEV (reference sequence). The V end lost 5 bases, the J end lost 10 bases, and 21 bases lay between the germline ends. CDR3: CASSPRPTVTGSPLHF. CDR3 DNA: TGTGCCAGCAGTCCCCGCCCGACAGTGACTGGGTCACCCCTCCACTTT.

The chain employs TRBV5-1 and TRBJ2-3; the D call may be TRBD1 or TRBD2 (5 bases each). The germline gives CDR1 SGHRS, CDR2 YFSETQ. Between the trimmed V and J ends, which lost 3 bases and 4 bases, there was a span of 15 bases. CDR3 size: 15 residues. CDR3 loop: CASSYRGARPDTQYF. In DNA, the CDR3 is TGCGCCAGCAGCTACCGAGGGGCCCGACCAGATACGCAGTATTTT. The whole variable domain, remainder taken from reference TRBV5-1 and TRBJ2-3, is KAGVTQTPRYLIKTRGQQVTLSCSPISGHRSVSWYQQTPGQGLQFLFEYFSETQRNKGNFPGRFSGRQFSNSRSEMNVSTLELGDSALYLCASSYRGARPDTQYFGPGTRLTVL.

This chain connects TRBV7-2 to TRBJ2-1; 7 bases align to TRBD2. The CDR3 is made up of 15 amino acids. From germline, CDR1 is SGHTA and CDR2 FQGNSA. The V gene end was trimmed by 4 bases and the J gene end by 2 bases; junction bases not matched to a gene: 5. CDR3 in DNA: TGTGCCAGCAGCTGGCGGGAGAGCCCCTACAATGAGCAGTTCTTC. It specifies CASSWRESPYNEQFF. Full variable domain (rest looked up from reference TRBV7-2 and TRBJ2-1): GAGVSQSPSNKVTEKGKDVELRCDPISGHTALYWYRQSLGQGLEFLIYFQGNSAPDKSGLPSDRFSAERTGGSVSTLTIQRTQQEDSAVYLCASSWRESPYNEQFFGPGTRLTVL.

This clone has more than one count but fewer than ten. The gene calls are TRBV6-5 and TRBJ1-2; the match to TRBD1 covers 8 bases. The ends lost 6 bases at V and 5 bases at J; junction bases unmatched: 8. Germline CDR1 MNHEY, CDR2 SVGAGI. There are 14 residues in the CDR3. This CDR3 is CASRLGQGAYGYTF. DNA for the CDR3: TGTGCCAGCAGGTTGGGGCAGGGGGCATATGGCTACACCTTC.

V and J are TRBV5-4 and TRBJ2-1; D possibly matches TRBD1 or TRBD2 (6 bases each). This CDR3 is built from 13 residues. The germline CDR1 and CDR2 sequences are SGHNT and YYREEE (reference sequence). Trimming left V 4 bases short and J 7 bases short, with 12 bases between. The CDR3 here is CASSVKGGNEQFF. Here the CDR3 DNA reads TGTGCCAGCAGCGTCAAAGGGGGGAATGAGCAGTTCTTC. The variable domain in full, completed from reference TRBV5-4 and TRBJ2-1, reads ETGVTQSPTHLIKTRGQQVTLRCSSQSGHNTVSWYQQALGQGPQFIFQYYREEENGRGNFPPRFSGLQFPNYSSELNVNALELDDSALYLCASSVKGGNEQFFGPGTRLTVL.

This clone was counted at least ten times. Written as DNA, the CDR3 is TGTGCCAGCAGTCCCACCGGGACGTCTAGCTCCTACGAGCAGTACTTC. Translating gives CASSPTGTSSSYEQYF. The chain has TRBV27 and TRBJ2-7; TRBD1 or TRBD2 may be the D gene (5 bases each). The CDR3 is made up of 16 amino acids. CDR1 is MNHEY and CDR2 is SMNVEV in the germline V gene (reference sequence). V was shortened by 5 bases and J by 0 bases, with 17 bases between the two germline ends.

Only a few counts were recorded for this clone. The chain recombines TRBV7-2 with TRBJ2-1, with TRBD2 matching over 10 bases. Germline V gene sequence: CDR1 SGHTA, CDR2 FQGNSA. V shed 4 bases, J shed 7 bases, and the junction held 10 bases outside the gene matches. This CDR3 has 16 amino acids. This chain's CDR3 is CASSSPSGGARNEQFF. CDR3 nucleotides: TGTGCCAGCAGCTCCCCGAGCGGGGGGGCGAGGAATGAGCAGTTCTTC.

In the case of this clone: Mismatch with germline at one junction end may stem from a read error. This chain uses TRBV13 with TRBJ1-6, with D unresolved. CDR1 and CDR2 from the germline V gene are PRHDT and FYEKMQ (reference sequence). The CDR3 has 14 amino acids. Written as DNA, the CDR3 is TGTGCCAGCAGCTCAGCCTCAGGTGATTCGCCCCTCCACTTT. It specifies CASSSASGDSPLHF.

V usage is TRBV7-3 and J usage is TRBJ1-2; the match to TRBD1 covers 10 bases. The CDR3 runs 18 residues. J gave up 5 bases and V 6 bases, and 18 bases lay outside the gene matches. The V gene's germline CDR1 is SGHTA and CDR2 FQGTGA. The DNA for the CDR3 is TGTGCCAGCAGAATTACTGACAGGGGGCGGTGGGAGGAGTATGGCTACACCTTC. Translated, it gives CASRITDRGRWEEYGYTF.

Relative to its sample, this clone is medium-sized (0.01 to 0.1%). The CDR3 protein is CATRGGLRYGYTF. In DNA form, the CDR3 reads TGTGCCACCAGAGGGGGGCTTCGGTATGGCTACACCTTC. This chain joins TRBV28 and TRBJ1-2, with a weak D call TRBD1 (6 bases). The V end was cut by 10 bases, the J end by 5 bases, with 17 bases between. Germline values: CDR1 MDHEN, CDR2 SYDVKM. The CDR3 extends over 13 amino acids.

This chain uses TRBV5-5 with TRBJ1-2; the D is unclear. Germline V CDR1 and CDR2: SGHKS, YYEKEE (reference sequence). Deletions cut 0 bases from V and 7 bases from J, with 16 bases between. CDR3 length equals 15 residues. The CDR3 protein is CASSLEGQAVGGYTF. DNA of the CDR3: TGTGCCAGCAGCTTGGAAGGGCAGGCTGTTGGTGGCTACACCTTC.

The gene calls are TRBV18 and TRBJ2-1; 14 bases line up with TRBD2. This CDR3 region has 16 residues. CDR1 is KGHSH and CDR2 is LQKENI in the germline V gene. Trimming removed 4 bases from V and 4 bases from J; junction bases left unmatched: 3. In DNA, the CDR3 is TGTGCCAGCTCACGACTAGCGGGGGGGCTATACAATGAGCAGTTCTTC. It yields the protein CASSRLAGGLYNEQFF.

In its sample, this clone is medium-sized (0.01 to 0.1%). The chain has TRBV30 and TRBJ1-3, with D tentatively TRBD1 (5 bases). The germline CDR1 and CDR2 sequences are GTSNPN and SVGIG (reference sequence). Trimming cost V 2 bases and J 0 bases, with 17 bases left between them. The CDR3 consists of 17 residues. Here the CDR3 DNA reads TGTGCCTGGAGTCCGCTAAGGGGTGGCTTCTCTGGAAACACCATATATTTT. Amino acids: CAWSPLRGGFSGNTIYF.

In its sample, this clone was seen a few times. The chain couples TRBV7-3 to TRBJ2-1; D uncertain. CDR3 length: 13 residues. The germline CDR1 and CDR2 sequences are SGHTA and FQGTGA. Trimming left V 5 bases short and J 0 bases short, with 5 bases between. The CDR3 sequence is CASSQSSYNEQFF. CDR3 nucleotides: TGTGCCAGCAGCCAAAGCTCCTACAATGAGCAGTTCTTC. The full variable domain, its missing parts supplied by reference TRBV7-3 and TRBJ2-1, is GAGVSQTPSNKVTEKGKYVELRCDPISGHTALYWYRQSLGQGPEFLIYFQGTGAADDSGLPNDRFFAVRPEGSVSTLKIQRTERGDSAVYLCASSQSSYNEQFFGPGTRLTVL.